The 24 T cell receptor beta chains reported below all come from one sample, sequenced in a study of T cells in Graves' hyperthyroidism and ophthalmopathy. RNA transcripts gave rise to amplified TCR beta CDR3 regions. HTBI primers drove first-round RT-PCR of the TCR CDR3. TCRdb independently ran MiXCR on the multiplex PCR reads; one entry per CDR3 protein. Of about 350,000 distinct CDR3 sequences in the sample, about 15% were seen once. The sample consisted of blood. The receptors derive from a young woman with Graves' hyperthyroidism.

Ten or more counts support this clonotype. The chain is built from TRBV10-3 and TRBJ2-2; D perhaps matches TRBD1 (6 bases). The V end was cut by 11 bases, the J end by 7 bases, with 14 bases between. The germline CDR1 and CDR2 sequences are ENHRY and SYGVKD. This CDR3 is built from 12 residues. CDR3 in amino acids: CAVRQAGGELFF. The CDR3 coding sequence is TGTGCCGTTCGACAGGCGGGCGGGGAGCTGTTTTTT.

This clonotype was seen many times. The chain has TRBV7-8 and TRBJ2-5; 9 bases are a match to TRBD2. The CDR3 consists of 16 residues. Germline V gene sequence: CDR1 SGHVS, CDR2 FQNEAQ. Trimming cost V 6 bases and J 5 bases; bases outside gene matches: 13. CDR3 in DNA: TGTGCCAGCAGACCAAGGCGGCTAGCGGGAAAGGAGACCCAGTACTTC. This sequence encodes CASRPRRLAGKETQYF.

This chain connects TRBV5-1 to TRBJ2-2, with D unclear. The CDR3 is 16 amino acids. V was cut by 0 bases and J by 1 base, with 10 bases left in between. Germline CDR1 SGHRS, CDR2 YFSETQ. For the CDR3, the DNA is TGCGCCAGCAGCTTGGGTCAGACCATGAACACCGGGGAGCTGTTTTTT. It encodes CASSLGQTMNTGELFF.

A single count supports this clonotype. The chain employs TRBV5-1 and TRBJ2-1; 7 bases fit TRBD1. The CDR3 length is 15 residues. V lost 0 bases to trimming and J lost 4 bases; unmatched junction nucleotides: 4. The germline V gene has CDR1 SGHRS and CDR2 YFSETQ. The CDR3 reads CASSLAPGQYNEQFF. CDR3 DNA: TGCGCCAGCAGCTTGGCCCCGGGACAGTACAATGAGCAGTTCTTC.

This clonotype was observed many times. The chain couples TRBV27 to TRBJ2-5; D uncertain. There are 13 residues in the CDR3. The V gene's germline CDR1 is MNHEY and CDR2 SMNVEV (reference sequence). Trimming pared 6 bases from V and 4 bases from J, leaving 12 bases between. The CDR3 region has the DNA TGTGCCAGCAGCCTCATAGGCGCAGAGACCCAGTACTTC. Residues: CASSLIGAETQYF.

Many counts were recorded for this clonotype. The gene calls are TRBV20-1 and TRBJ2-7; TRBD1 agrees at 8 bases. With 4 bases clipped from V and 0 bases from J, the junction kept 14 bases outside the gene matches. Per the germline V gene, CDR1 is DFQATT and CDR2 is SNEGSKA (reference sequence). The CDR3 has 17 amino acids. CDR3 in amino acids: CSATPSRQGSVSYEQYF. The CDR3 region has the DNA TGCAGTGCTACCCCGTCCCGACAGGGGTCGGTCTCCTACGAGCAGTACTTC.

The rearrangement joins TRBV27 to TRBJ1-3, with D maybe TRBD1 (6 bases). The CDR3 is 14 amino acids. Per germline, CDR1 MNHEY and CDR2 SMNVEV (reference sequence). The germline V and J ends were trimmed by 6 bases and 1 base, with 10 bases remaining between them. CDR3 region: CASSQGISGNTIYF. In DNA form, the CDR3 reads TGTGCCAGCAGCCAGGGGATTTCTGGAAACACCATATATTTT.

The rearrangement links TRBV9 to TRBJ2-7; the D gene is possibly TRBD1 (5 bases). Germline loops: CDR1 SGDLS, CDR2 YYNGEE. V dropped 3 bases and J dropped 2 bases, with 12 bases sitting between them. This CDR3 has 14 amino acids. The CDR3 region has the DNA TGTGCCAGCAGCGCATCTGGACAACCCTACGAGCAGTACTTC. This codes for CASSASGQPYEQYF.

The table lists this clonotype with a few counts. This chain links TRBV29-1 with TRBJ2-3; 9 nucleotides line up with TRBD1. The germline gives CDR1 SQVTM, CDR2 ANQGSEA. The V and J ends lost 6 bases and 3 bases, in that order; junction bases with no gene match: 13. The CDR3 totals 16 residues. The DNA of the CDR3 is TGCAGCGTCGCGGGTTCCGGACAGGGGAGGACAGATACGCAGTATTTT. Its translation: CSVAGSGQGRTDTQYF.

The chain joins TRBV20-1 to TRBJ2-5; D not certain. V gave up 3 bases and J gave up 4 bases, with 15 bases separating them. Germline V lookup: CDR1 DFQATT, CDR2 SNEGSKA (reference sequence). This CDR3 spans 14 amino acids. CDR3 DNA: TGCAGTGCTAGTCATATGGGGAACCGAGAGACCCAGTACTTC. Protein product: CSASHMGNRETQYF.

The chain is built from TRBV28 and TRBJ2-5; 8 positions agree with TRBD2. This CDR3 contains 14 residues. Germline values: CDR1 MDHEN, CDR2 SYDVKM. V shed 6 bases, J shed 0 bases, and the junction held 3 bases outside the gene matches. CDR3 sequence: CASSGRADQETQYF. The CDR3 nucleotides read TGTGCCAGCAGCGGGAGGGCAGACCAAGAGACCCAGTACTTC.

This clonotype turned up a few times. This chain connects TRBV7-6 to TRBJ2-1, with 9 bases fitting TRBD2. The V gene end was trimmed by 1 base and the J gene end by 12 bases; junction bases not matched to a gene: 7. CDR3 size: 14 residues. Germline V gene sequence: CDR1 SGHVS, CDR2 FNYEAQ. This CDR3 is CASSLDPSGDGQFF. The CDR3 DNA is TGTGCCAGCAGCTTAGATCCTAGCGGGGATGGGCAGTTCTTC.

This clonotype was recorded at least ten times. The chain has TRBV11-2 and TRBJ2-2, with TRBD2 matching over 8 bases. V shed 6 bases, J shed 4 bases, and the junction held 4 bases outside the gene matches. The CDR3 loop spans 14 amino acids. Germline V gives CDR1 SGHAT, CDR2 FQNNGV. The CDR3 loop reads CASRRSGSTGELFF. The CDR3, as DNA: TGTGCCAGCAGAAGGAGCGGGAGCACCGGGGAGCTGTTTTTT.

This clonotype was seen at least ten times. The chain couples TRBV19 to TRBJ2-7; D is unresolved. The CDR3 is 14 amino acids. Germline V gene data show CDR1 as LNHDA and CDR2 as SQIVND (reference sequence). The V gene lost 5 bases and the J gene lost 2 bases, with 13 bases spanning the gap. The CDR3 here is CASSALVQPYEQYF. The CDR3 bases are TGTGCCAGTAGTGCCCTAGTCCAGCCCTACGAGCAGTACTTC.

The table lists this clonotype with a count of one. The chain couples TRBV5-4 to TRBJ2-4; 12 nucleotides agree with TRBD1. The CDR3 sequence is 18 residues long. V shed 4 bases, J shed 0 bases, and the junction held 8 bases outside the gene matches. CDR1 and CDR2 from the germline V gene are SGHNT and YYREEE (reference sequence). The CDR3 spells CASSVGQGASLAKNIQYF. CDR3 DNA sequence: TGTGCCAGCAGCGTGGGACAGGGGGCGAGCCTAGCCAAAAACATTCAGTACTTC.

This clonotype was observed at least ten times. The chain uses TRBV7-2 and TRBJ2-3, with D hard to call. V was shortened by 4 bases and J by 2 bases, with 4 bases between the two germline ends. The CDR3 has 12 residues. CDR1 and CDR2 (germline): SGHTA, FQGNSA. The CDR3 loop is CASSSNTDTQYF. The CDR3 DNA reads as TGTGCCAGCAGCTCTAACACAGATACGCAGTATTTT.

This clonotype was counted between two and nine times. The genes are TRBV20-1 and TRBJ2-7; 11 bases are a match to TRBD1. The CDR3 runs to 17 residues. V shed 4 bases and J 0 bases; nucleotides not matched to a gene: 11. Germline values: CDR1 DFQATT, CDR2 SNEGSKA (reference sequence). The CDR3 sequence is CSANRDRGMSNSYEQYF. CDR3 bases: TGCAGTGCTAACCGGGACAGGGGGATGTCAAACTCCTACGAGCAGTACTTC.

The table lists this clonotype with many counts. The V gene is TRBV6-2 or TRBV6-3, the J gene TRBJ2-1, with no clear D. Per the germline V gene, CDR1 is MNHEY and CDR2 is SVGEGT. The V end was cut by 1 base, the J end by 6 bases, with 19 bases between. CDR3 size: 17 residues. CDR3 in amino acids: CASSYLTRLLLPNEQFF. The DNA of the CDR3 is TGTGCCAGCAGTTACTTAACGAGACTCCTCCTCCCCAATGAGCAGTTCTTC.

This clonotype was seen only once. The chain links TRBV10-3 to TRBJ2-6; the D gene is possibly TRBD2 (5 bases). Trimming left V 4 bases short and J 0 bases short, with 10 bases between. The germline V gene encodes CDR1 ENHRY and CDR2 SYGVKD. The CDR3 sequence is 16 residues long. CDR3 sequence reads: CAISGGLDSGANVLTF. The CDR3 bases are TGTGCCATCAGTGGTGGACTCGACTCTGGGGCCAACGTCCTGACTTTC.

This clonotype was picked up many times. V usage is TRBV11-2 and J usage is TRBJ2-7; 8 bases align to TRBD2. This CDR3 region has 18 residues. V gave up 1 base and J gave up 3 bases; unmatched junction bases: 14. Germline CDR1 and CDR2: SGHAT and FQNNGV. The CDR3: CASSLVGPDSAGGYEQYF. DNA for the CDR3: TGTGCCAGCAGCTTAGTAGGACCCGACAGCGCGGGGGGCTACGAGCAGTACTTC.

This chain joins TRBV25-1 and TRBJ1-6; 7 nucleotides match TRBD1. Germline trimming cut 3 bases from V and 8 bases from J; bases unmatched to any gene: 4. CDR1 is MGHDK and CDR2 is SYGVNS in the germline V gene. The CDR3 is 14 amino acids. CDR3 amino acids: CASSEGDRDSPLHF. The CDR3 nucleotides are TGTGCCAGCAGTGAGGGGGACAGAGATTCACCCCTCCACTTT.

This clonotype was recorded at least ten times. The CDR3 DNA is TGCAGCGTTCGGACTGGAAACACCATATATTTT. Its translation: CSVRTGNTIYF. The chain combines TRBV29-1 with TRBJ1-3; D gene ambiguous. V gave up 5 bases and J gave up 2 bases, with 4 bases separating them. There are 11 residues in the CDR3. In germline, CDR1 is SQVTM, CDR2 ANQGSEA.

In this sample, this clonotype turned up a few times. This chain connects TRBV5-1 to TRBJ2-3, with 7 bases matching TRBD2. The germline gives CDR1 SGHRS, CDR2 YFSETQ. The V segment lost 0 bases and the J segment 4 bases; nucleotides outside the gene matches: 5. The CDR3 contains 15 residues. This CDR3 is CASSLGRLAADTQYF. CDR3 DNA: TGCGCCAGCAGCTTGGGGCGACTAGCTGCAGATACGCAGTATTTT. The whole variable domain, remainder taken from reference TRBV5-1 and TRBJ2-3, is KAGVTQTPRYLIKTRGQQVTLSCSPISGHRSVSWYQQTPGQGLQFLFEYFSETQRNKGNFPGRFSGRQFSNSRSEMNVSTLELGDSALYLCASSLGRLAADTQYFGPGTRLTVL.

This chain links TRBV27 with TRBJ1-6; D call uncertain. V shed 3 bases and J shed 6 bases, with 12 bases lying between them. Germline CDR1 MNHEY, CDR2 SMNVEV (reference sequence). This CDR3 region has 15 residues. The CDR3 bases are TGTGCCAGCAGTTTTTCGTATTCGGGTAATTCACCCCTCCACTTT. The encoded protein is CASSFSYSGNSPLHF.